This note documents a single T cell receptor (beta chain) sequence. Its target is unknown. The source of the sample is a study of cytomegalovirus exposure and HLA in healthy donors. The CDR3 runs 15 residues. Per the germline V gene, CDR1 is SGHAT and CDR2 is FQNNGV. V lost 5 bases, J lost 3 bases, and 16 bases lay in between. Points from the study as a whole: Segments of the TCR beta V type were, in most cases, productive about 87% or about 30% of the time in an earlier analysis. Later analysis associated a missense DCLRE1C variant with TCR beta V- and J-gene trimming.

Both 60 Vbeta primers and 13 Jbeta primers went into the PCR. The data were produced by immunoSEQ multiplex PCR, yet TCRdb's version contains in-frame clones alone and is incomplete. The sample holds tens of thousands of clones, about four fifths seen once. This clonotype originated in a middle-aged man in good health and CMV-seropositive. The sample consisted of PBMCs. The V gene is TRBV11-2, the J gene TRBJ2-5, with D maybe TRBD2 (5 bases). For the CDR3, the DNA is TGTGCCAGCAGCCCCCCGGACGTCGGGAAAGAGACCCAGTACTTC. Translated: CASSPPDVGKETQYF.